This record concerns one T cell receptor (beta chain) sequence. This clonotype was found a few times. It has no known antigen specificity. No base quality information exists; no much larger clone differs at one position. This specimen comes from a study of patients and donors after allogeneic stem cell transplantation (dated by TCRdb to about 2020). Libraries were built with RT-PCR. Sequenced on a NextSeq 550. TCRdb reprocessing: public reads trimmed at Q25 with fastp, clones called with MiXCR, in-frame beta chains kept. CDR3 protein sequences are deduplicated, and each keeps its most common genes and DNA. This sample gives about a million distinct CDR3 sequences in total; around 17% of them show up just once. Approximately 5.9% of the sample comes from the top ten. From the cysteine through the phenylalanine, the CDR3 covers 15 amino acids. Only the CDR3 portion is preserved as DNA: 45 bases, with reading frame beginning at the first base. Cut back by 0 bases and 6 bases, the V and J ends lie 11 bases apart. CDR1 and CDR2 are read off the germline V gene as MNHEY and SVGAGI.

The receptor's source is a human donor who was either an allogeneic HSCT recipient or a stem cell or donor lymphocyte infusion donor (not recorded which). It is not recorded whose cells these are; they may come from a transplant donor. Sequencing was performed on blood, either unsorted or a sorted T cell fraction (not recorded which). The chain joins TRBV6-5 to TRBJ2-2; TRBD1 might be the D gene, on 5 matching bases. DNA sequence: TGTGCCAGCAGTTACTCGTCAGGGTTCGCCGGGGAGCTGTTTTTT. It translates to CASSYSSGFAGELFF.